These 4 T cell receptor beta chains originate from one sample sequenced in a study of CD8+CD57+ T cells in acquired aplastic anemia. For CDR3 and TCR beta VDJ profiling, genomic DNA was the template used. TCRdb processed the reads anew with MiXCR; each CDR3 protein has one entry. The sample lists 200,000 to 250,000 distinct CDR3 sequences, approximately 35% seen once, with more than 0.95% in the top ten. Sequenced input: sorted CD4+, CD8+, or CD8+CD57+ T cells (not recorded which) from PBMCs. The origin of the receptors is a human donor in good health, serving as a control.

In regard to this clonotype: Relative to the germline gene, one junction end is altered; a read error may explain this. The rearrangement links TRBV7-6 to TRBJ2-7, with 15 bases aligning to TRBD2. This CDR3 has 14 amino acids. Germline CDR1 and CDR2: SGHVS and FNYEAQ. The CDR3 loop reads CASSTGLAGGEQCF. The CDR3 DNA reads as TGTGCCAGCAGCACGGGACTAGCGGGGGGCGAGCAGTGCTTC. The full variable domain, completed using reference TRBV7-6 and TRBJ2-7, is GAGVSQSPRYKVTKRGQDVALRCDPISGHVSLYWYRQALGQGPEFLTYFNYEAQQDKSGLPNDRFSAERPEGSISTLTIQRTEQRDSAMYRCASSTGLAGGEQCFGPGTRLTVT.

The gene calls are TRBV5-1 and TRBJ1-4; 7 bases line up with TRBD1. J gave up 5 bases and V 4 bases, and 8 bases lay outside the gene matches. This CDR3 is built from 15 residues. Germline assignment: CDR1 SGHRS and CDR2 YFSETQ. CDR3 nucleotide sequence: TGCGCCAGCAGCACCTCAGGGGGGGAAAATGAAAAACTGTTTTTT. Protein sequence: CASSTSGGENEKLFF.

This chain connects TRBV25-1 to TRBJ2-3; no definite D call. CDR1 is MGHDK and CDR2 is SYGVNS in the germline V gene. The CDR3 has 13 residues. Trimming shortened V by 2 bases and J by 4 bases, and 7 bases separated the two germline ends. The CDR3 coding sequence is TGTGCCAGCAGTGAAACAGTACCAGATACGCAGTATTTT. Its translation: CASSETVPDTQYF. Complete variable domain (other parts from reference TRBV25-1 and TRBJ2-3): EADIYQTPRYLVIGTGKKITLECSQTMGHDKMYWYQQDPGMELHLIHYSYGVNSTEKGDLSSESTVSRIRTEHFPLTLESARPSHTSQYLCASSETVPDTQYFGPGTRLTVL.

The chain recombines TRBV19 with TRBJ1-1; D not resolved. This CDR3 is built from 11 residues. V was clipped by 7 bases and J by 1 base, with 4 bases between them. The germline V gene encodes CDR1 LNHDA and CDR2 SQIVND (reference sequence). This chain's CDR3 is CASTGNTEAFF. The CDR3 nucleotides are TGTGCCAGTACGGGGAACACTGAAGCTTTCTTT.